This T cell receptor (beta chain) was observed in a study of Ad26.COV2.S vaccination and SARS-CoV-2 variants. Overall study: Recipients of Ad26.COV2.S got it intramuscularly, once or twice 56 days apart.

Treatment: about 20 received Ad26.COV2.S at low or high dose, single or two shots; about 5 received placebo; per-sample allocation not given. The investigators took samples on day 63 after the first vaccine or placebo injection. Clones were read by immunoSEQ multiplex PCR, and TCRdb kept only the in-frame ones, dropping some. The data hold under 600,000 clones, with 89% observed a single time. Germline V gene lookup returns CDR1 SGHTA and CDR2 FQGTGA. Trimming took off 4 bases at V and 1 base at J, with 10 bases between the two ends. CDR3 length: 15 amino acids. This chain joins TRBV7-3 and TRBJ2-2, with D possibly matching TRBD1 (5 bases). The source is a person aged 18-65 years who received the Ad26.COV2.S COVID-19 vaccine or a placebo. The specimen was peripheral blood, collected in a trial of Ad26.COV2.S vaccine versus placebo. The CDR3 DNA reads TGTGCCAGCAGCTCTATAACAGGGAACACCGGGGAGCTGTTTTTT. This gives the protein CASSSITGNTGELFF. The entire variable domain, with the rest obtained from reference TRBV7-3 and TRBJ2-2, is as follows: GAGVSQTPSNKVTEKGKYVELRCDPISGHTALYWYRQSLGQGPEFLIYFQGTGAADDSGLPNDRFFAVRPEGSVSTLKIQRTERGDSAVYLCASSSITGNTGELFFGEGSRLTVL.